The next 26 T cell receptor beta chains were all read from a single sample in a study of T-cell memory formation after mild COVID-19. TCRdb reanalysed the 5' RACE reads using MiXCR and keeps one entry per CDR3 protein. The sample records a few hundred thousand distinct CDR3 sequences, 20% to 25% being singletons. Sequenced sample: PBMCs or a T cell subset sorted from them (not recorded which). The receptor set was obtained from a man aged 18 to 29 who had mild COVID-19 (a few samples of this study predate the infection). Cell type and time point are not known.

The chain links TRBV28 to TRBJ1-4; D is uncertain. Germline V gives CDR1 MDHEN, CDR2 SYDVKM. V was cut by 5 bases and J by 10 bases, with 17 bases left in between. The CDR3 covers 14 residues. DNA for the CDR3: TGTGCCAGCAGTCCCCATGTGGTGGTCGGAAAACTGTTTTTT. Protein product: CASSPHVVVGKLFF.

This clonotype has just a few counts. The rearrangement links TRBV5-1 to TRBJ2-3, with D perhaps being TRBD1 or TRBD2 (5 bases each). The CDR3 is made up of 16 amino acids. V gave up 3 bases and J gave up 0 bases, with 14 bases separating them. CDR1 is SGHRS, CDR2 YFSETQ, per germline. The CDR3 sequence is CASSSRGAPSTDTQYF. In DNA, the CDR3 is TGCGCCAGCAGCTCACGAGGGGCCCCCAGCACAGATACGCAGTATTTT.

This clonotype was counted at least ten times. V and J are TRBV7-6 and TRBJ2-7, with D unresolved. The CDR3 is 13 amino acids. Germline V gene lookup returns CDR1 SGHVS and CDR2 FNYEAQ. Trimming removed 0 bases at V and 7 bases at J, with 10 bases between. The CDR3, as DNA: TGTGCCAGCAGCTTAGCTGTGGATAGAGAGCAGTACGTC. Translated, it gives CASSLAVDREQYV.

This clonotype showed up just a few times. The chain is built from TRBV7-9 and TRBJ1-1; D is ambiguous. V dropped 3 bases and J dropped 2 bases, with 7 bases sitting between them. Germline V CDR1 and CDR2: SEHNR, FQNEAQ (reference sequence). This CDR3 has 13 residues. In DNA, the CDR3 is TGTGCCAGCAGCTTTGGTTTCAACACTGAAGCTTTCTTT. Encoded protein: CASSFGFNTEAFF.

The chain has TRBV28 and TRBJ1-5; D ambiguous. This CDR3 spans 12 amino acids. The V end lost 6 bases, the J end lost 4 bases, and 7 bases lay between the germline ends. Germline V gene sequence: CDR1 MDHEN, CDR2 SYDVKM. The CDR3 loop reads CASSNTNQPQHF. DNA of the CDR3: TGTGCCAGCAGCAATACTAATCAGCCCCAGCATTTT.

This chain links TRBV4-1 with TRBJ2-2, with 7 positions matching TRBD1. J was trimmed by 3 bases and V by 3 bases; bases with no gene match: 10. Per germline, CDR1 MGHRA and CDR2 YSYEKL. CDR3 length: 17 amino acids. This chain's CDR3 is CASSHYAPTGYTGELFF. CDR3 sequence (DNA): TGCGCCAGCAGCCACTATGCCCCGACAGGGTACACCGGGGAGCTGTTTTTT.

This clonotype was recorded many times. The chain recombines TRBV5-6 with TRBJ2-2; D is possibly TRBD1 (6 bases). The CDR3 length is 15 residues. The V end lost 3 bases, the J end lost 5 bases, and 14 bases lay between the germline ends. CDR1 and CDR2 from the germline V gene are SGHDT and YYEEEE. This chain's CDR3 is CASSSTGYRTGELFF. Here the CDR3 DNA reads TGTGCCAGCAGCTCAACAGGGTATCGGACCGGGGAGCTGTTTTTT.

The chain has TRBV4-3 and TRBJ2-2; 7 bases match TRBD2. The V segment lost 1 base and the J segment 2 bases; nucleotides outside the gene matches: 4. The CDR3 totals 16 residues. Germline loops: CDR1 LGHNA, CDR2 YSLEER. CDR3 in DNA: TGCGCCAGCAGCCAAGGGAGCGGGACCAACACCGGGGAGCTGTTTTTT. It specifies CASSQGSGTNTGELFF.

This clonotype turned up a few times. The chain is built from TRBV28 and TRBJ2-2, with D unclear. V was clipped by 3 bases and J by 4 bases, with 12 bases between them. The CDR3 sequence is 15 residues long. Germline CDR1 and CDR2: MDHEN and SYDVKM. CDR3 DNA sequence: TGTGCCAGCAGTTTGGGCGGCTATCCCACCGGGGAGCTGTTTTTT. Its protein product is CASSLGGYPTGELFF.

The chain combines TRBV11-2 with TRBJ1-1; D might be TRBD1 (5 bases). The germline V and J ends were trimmed by 3 bases and 1 base, with 12 bases remaining between them. Germline values: CDR1 SGHAT, CDR2 FQNNGV. The CDR3 is 15 residues long. CDR3 residues: CASSFRLTENTEAFF. The CDR3 nucleotides are TGTGCCAGCAGCTTCAGGTTGACAGAGAACACTGAAGCTTTCTTT.

This clonotype was seen only a few times. The rearrangement joins TRBV7-2 to TRBJ2-5; D perhaps matches TRBD2 (6 bases). Germline V gene sequence: CDR1 SGHTA, CDR2 FQGNSA. The CDR3 extends over 16 amino acids. V was clipped by 5 bases and J by 5 bases, with 21 bases between them. The CDR3 spells CASSLRGGAGLETQYF. In DNA form, the CDR3 reads TGTGCCAGCAGCCTCCGTGGAGGGGCCGGGTTGGAGACCCAGTACTTC. The full variable domain, completed using reference TRBV7-2 and TRBJ2-5, is GAGVSQSPSNKVTEKGKDVELRCDPISGHTALYWYRQSLGQGLEFLIYFQGNSAPDKSGLPSDRFSAERTGGSVSTLTIQRTQQEDSAVYLCASSLRGGAGLETQYFGPGTRLLVL.

The rearrangement links TRBV6-5 to TRBJ2-5; 10 nucleotides align to TRBD2. The germline V gene has CDR1 MNHEY and CDR2 SVGAGI. The CDR3 runs 14 residues. V gave up 2 bases and J gave up 6 bases; unmatched junction bases: 3. The CDR3 DNA reads TGTGCCAGCAGTTACAGCGGGGGGGCGAAGACCCAGTACTTC. Its translation: CASSYSGGAKTQYF.

This clonotype was seen at least ten times. This sequence joins TRBV5-1 and TRBJ2-3; 13 bases align to TRBD2. V lost 4 bases and J lost 6; bases outside the gene matches: 2. Germline V gene sequence: CDR1 SGHRS, CDR2 YFSETQ. There are 14 residues in the CDR3. The CDR3 sequence is CASSQTSGGDTQYF. The CDR3 DNA reads TGCGCCAGCAGCCAGACTAGCGGGGGGGATACGCAGTATTTT.

This clonotype was detected a few times. This sequence joins TRBV7-3 and TRBJ2-2; D remains ambiguous. CDR1 and CDR2 from the germline V gene are SGHTA and FQGTGA. This CDR3 spans 16 amino acids. V lost 4 bases to trimming and J lost 1 base, with 13 bases between them. This CDR3 is CASSSTYGQNTGELFF. For the CDR3, the DNA is TGTGCCAGCAGCTCCACCTACGGGCAGAACACCGGGGAGCTGTTTTTT.

CDR3 sequence reads: CASSPLGFMGEQYF. DNA for the CDR3: TGTGCCAGCAGCCCGTTGGGGTTCATGGGGGAGCAGTACTTC. The rearrangement uses TRBV5-4 and TRBJ2-7; D is unclear. CDR1 is SGHNT and CDR2 is YYREEE in the germline V gene (reference sequence). This CDR3 region has 14 residues. Trimming pared 4 bases from V and 7 bases from J, leaving 18 bases between.

This clonotype was seen more than once but under ten times. The chain links TRBV5-1 to TRBJ2-1, with TRBD2 matching over 11 bases. In germline, CDR1 is SGHRS, CDR2 YFSETQ. This CDR3 comprises 16 residues. V shed 0 bases and J 8 bases; nucleotides not matched to a gene: 7. The CDR3 nucleotides are TGCGCCAGCAGCTTGGAGCTAGCGGGGGGAAGGGATGAGCAGTTCTTC. Translated: CASSLELAGGRDEQFF.

The gene calls are TRBV7-2 and TRBJ2-4; D possibly uses TRBD1 or TRBD2 (5 bases each). The V gene's germline CDR1 is SGHTA and CDR2 FQGNSA. The length of the CDR3 is 15 residues. Deletions cut 5 bases from V and 8 bases from J, with 19 bases between. The CDR3 nucleotides are TGTGCCAGCAGCCCCCTTACGGGACCCTCAGACATTCAGTACTTC. Residues: CASSPLTGPSDIQYF.

The chain uses TRBV5-1 and TRBJ2-2; TRBD1 agrees at 8 bases. The CDR3 totals 17 residues. Germline trimming cut 4 bases from V and 1 base from J; bases unmatched to any gene: 9. Germline assignment: CDR1 SGHRS and CDR2 YFSETQ. CDR3 sequence reads: CASSLTWGTGNTGELFF. CDR3 nucleotides: TGCGCCAGCAGCCTTACCTGGGGGACAGGGAACACCGGGGAGCTGTTTTTT.

The rearrangement joins TRBV29-1 to TRBJ2-5; D gene uncertain. V was cut by 4 bases and J by 7 bases, with 13 bases left in between. Germline loops: CDR1 SQVTM, CDR2 ANQGSEA. This CDR3 contains 12 residues. The CDR3 reads CSVVSLRGTQYF. The CDR3 nucleotides are TGCAGCGTTGTGTCCTTGCGTGGGACCCAGTACTTC.

The rearrangement uses TRBV6-2 or TRBV6-3 and TRBJ1-5; no clear D. This CDR3 contains 16 residues. Trimming pared 0 bases from V and 3 bases from J, leaving 12 bases between. CDR1 is MNHEY, CDR2 SVGEGT, per germline. The CDR3, as DNA: TGTGCCAGCAGTTACTCCACAGTGCTGCACAATCAGCCCCAGCATTTT. This gives the protein CASSYSTVLHNQPQHF.

This chain connects TRBV12-3 or TRBV12-4 to TRBJ2-5; D ambiguous. The ends were cut back, 2 bases at V and 1 base at J, with 8 bases in the middle. The CDR3 runs 14 residues. This chain's CDR3 is CASSLMAVQETQYF. The CDR3, as DNA: TGTGCCAGCAGTTTAATGGCAGTCCAAGAGACCCAGTACTTC.

This clonotype was detected a few times. V usage is TRBV6-2 or TRBV6-3 and J usage is TRBJ2-3, with D perhaps matching TRBD2 (6 bases). V was pared by 9 bases and J by 12 bases, with 16 bases between. The CDR3 covers 11 residues. Germline V CDR1 and CDR2: MNHEY, SVGEGT. The CDR3 loop reads CASLAGPPQYF. The CDR3 DNA reads as TGTGCCAGTCTGGCGGGGCCCCCCCAGTATTTT.

The J gene is TRBJ2-1, the V gene TRBV5-1; 10 positions match TRBD1. The germline gives CDR1 SGHRS, CDR2 YFSETQ. The V segment lost 3 bases and the J segment 4 bases; nucleotides outside the gene matches: 4. The CDR3 is 15 amino acids. In DNA form, the CDR3 reads TGCGCCAGCAGCTCAGGGACAGGGGAATACAATGAGCAGTTCTTC. It specifies CASSSGTGEYNEQFF.

This clonotype came up a few times. The gene calls are TRBV19 and TRBJ2-5; D not certain. The V end lost 6 bases, the J end lost 0 bases, and 8 bases lay between the germline ends. Germline V gene lookup returns CDR1 LNHDA and CDR2 SQIVND (reference sequence). The length of the CDR3 is 13 residues. This chain's CDR3 is CASRNLYQETQYF. CDR3 in DNA: TGTGCCAGTAGAAATTTGTACCAAGAGACCCAGTACTTC.

The chain has TRBV5-1 and TRBJ2-6; perhaps TRBD2 as D (6 bases). V lost 5 bases and J lost 4, with 25 bases in between. Germline V CDR1 and CDR2: SGHRS, YFSETQ. This CDR3 contains 19 residues. CDR3 nucleotide sequence: TGCGCCAGCAGGGACCCCATCGGGGGTTTTAGCTTGGGGGCCAACGTCCTGACTTTC. It codes for CASRDPIGGFSLGANVLTF. The full variable domain, in which reference TRBV5-1 and TRBJ2-6 provide the parts outside the CDR3, is KAGVTQTPRYLIKTRGQQVTLSCSPISGHRSVSWYQQTPGQGLQFLFEYFSETQRNKGNFPGRFSGRQFSNSRSEMNVSTLELGDSALYLCASRDPIGGFSLGANVLTFGAGSRLTVL.

The CDR3 sequence: CASSLWASGGGNEQFF. In DNA, the CDR3 is TGCGCCAGCAGCTTGTGGGCTAGCGGGGGCGGGAATGAGCAGTTCTTC. This chain uses TRBV5-1 with TRBJ2-1; TRBD2 matches 10 bases. After removal of 1 base from V and 7 bases from J, the junction contained 8 bases not matched to a gene. The CDR3 has 16 residues. Germline V gives CDR1 SGHRS, CDR2 YFSETQ.